The following is a TCR beta chain sequence with its context. This clone was counted once. Its recognized antigen is unknown. No per-base quality is available; no much larger clone lies one base away. This entry comes from a study of blood T cell repertoires in COVID-19 (dated by TCRdb to the early 2020s). About the study as a whole: The collaborator samples originated in the United States, Italy and Spain and spanned the acute and convalescent phases of COVID-19. The material from the prospective study consisted of cDNA or gDNA derived from T cells, B-cell-depleted T cells, or PBMCs. Subjects who had been exposed to COVID-19, were actively infected with it, or had recovered from it provided the deeply sampled blood TCRbeta repertoires that made up the dataset. The repertoires were released in a freely available public database meant as a resource for research on the immune response to SARS-CoV-2. The samples were drawn from the first 160 participants of the ongoing ImmuneRACE study and from over 950 subjects provided by 6 global collaborators. The sample metadata nearly always contained a de-identified subject ID, COVID-19 status, age in years and sex. Where available, HLA class I and class II types were obtained from metadata supplied by the sample provider rather than from assay-based typing. Summary of the overall study and its limitations: Clinical and demographic metadata were provided uncurated, with the amount varying by source and participant.

One collaborating source in Seattle enrolled patients while the patients were actively infected and followed the patients over time throughout the course of disease. Whole blood was collected in K2EDTA tubes by collaborating institutions according to the institutions' own protocols. Collaborator samples were shipped for TCRbeta analysis as frozen whole blood, isolated PBMCs, or DNA extracted from either sample type. Including cysteine and phenylalanine, the CDR3 has 13 amino acids. Only the CDR3 region is kept as DNA, spanning 39 bases read in frame from base 1. CDR1 SQVTM and CDR2 ANQGSEA are derived from the germline V gene. V lost 4 bases and J lost 7 bases, and the count of bases not matched to a germline gene is 5. The immunoSEQ Assay, a bias-controlled multiplex PCR, was used to amplify TCRbeta CDR3 regions from genomic DNA. The paper's data handling went like this. The number of nucleated cells in each sample was estimated by amplification of reference gene primers within the assay. To quantify the absolute abundance of each unique TCRbeta CDR3 rearrangement, sequence reads were collapsed and filtered. For each sample, productive Simpson clonality was calculated as the square root of Simpson's diversity index over productive rearrangements. This is the immuneACCESS table as TCRdb keeps it, with only in-frame sequences that have V and J called. A part of the clones is gone; compared with another copy, unresolved V genes explain less than half, and the rest is unexplained. V and J calls and clone size are copied from that table; D and trimming were computed from the DNA. The sample table contains roughly 340,000 clones; only one count was recorded for around 89% of them. Together, the top ten hold around 3% of the sample.

Input material: peripheral blood. This receptor was obtained from a woman in her twenties or thirties with COVID-19, enrolled during active disease. The rearranged chain carries TRBV29-1 and TRBJ2-2, and 8 bases in between align with TRBD1. The sequenced DNA: TGCAGCGTTGCCAGGGGGCTTGGCGGGGAGCTGTTTTTT. The resulting protein is CSVARGLGGELFF.